The clone carrying this T cell receptor beta chain was observed many times. A 3' RACE protocol on RNA, with unique molecular identifiers, produced the TCR library. TCRdb passed the 3' RACE reads through MiXCR, listing each CDR3 protein once. The sample lists around 47,000 distinct CDR3 sequences; more than 3.5% were seen once. This record belongs to a study of HIV-infected children after antiretroviral therapy interruption. Treatment meaning: PENTA 11 planned treatment interruption arm or continuous ART arm. CDR3 size: 18 residues. In germline, CDR1 is LNHNV, CDR2 YYDKDF (reference sequence). Trimming cost V 0 bases and J 0 bases, with 15 bases left between them.

Material: CD45RA+ CD4+ T cells from PBMCs, pooled from several time points, obtained from a donor given antiretroviral therapy, either interrupted or continuous. Subset indicated: naive CD4+ CD45RA+ CD45RO- T cells. The TCR comes from a pool of human donors with HIV. The chain is built from TRBV15 and TRBJ1-3, with D maybe TRBD1 (6 bases). For the CDR3, the DNA is TGTGCCACCAGCAGAGATATAGGGGGACTGCCCTCTGGAAACACCATATATTTT. This gives the protein CATSRDIGGLPSGNTIYF.